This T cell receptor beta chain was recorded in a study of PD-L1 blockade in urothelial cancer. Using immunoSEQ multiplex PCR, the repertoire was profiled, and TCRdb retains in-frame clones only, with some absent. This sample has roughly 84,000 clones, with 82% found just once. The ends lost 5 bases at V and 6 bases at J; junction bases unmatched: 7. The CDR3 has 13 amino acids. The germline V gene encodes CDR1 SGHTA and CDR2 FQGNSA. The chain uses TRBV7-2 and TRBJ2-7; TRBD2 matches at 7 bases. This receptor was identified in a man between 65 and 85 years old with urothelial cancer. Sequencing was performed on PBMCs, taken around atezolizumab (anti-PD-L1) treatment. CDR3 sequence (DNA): TGTGCCAGCAGCGAGTACGCTAGCGGCGAGCAGTACTTC. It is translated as CASSEYASGEQYF.